These 10 T cell receptor beta chains were sequenced from one sample in a study of blood T cells in healthy people across ages. A second roughly 7 to 12 cycle PCR used barcoded and J-beta primers. A single record per CDR3 protein comes from TCRdb applying MiXCR to the 5' RACE reads. The sample consists of 1.5 million to 2 million distinct CDR3 sequences, about 30% of them appearing once. Material for sequencing was blood. These receptors were collected from a woman in her twenties or thirties in good health.

The rearrangement joins TRBV3-1 to TRBJ1-2; no clear D. V lost 0 bases and J 2 bases, leaving 7 bases between the germline ends. The CDR3 totals 14 residues. Germline-derived CDR1 and CDR2 are LGHDT and YNNKEL (reference sequence). DNA for the CDR3: TGTGCCAGCAGCCAAGACGGGTTCAACTATGGCTACACCTTC. Its translation is CASSQDGFNYGYTF.

This clonotype appeared a single time. As the CDR3 is not closed by the conserved phenylalanine or tryptophan, this likely results from a read error. This chain links TRBV20-1 with TRBJ1-5; D not certain. CDR3 length: 16 residues. CDR1 DFQATT and CDR2 SNEGSKA come from the germline V gene (reference sequence). Trimming stripped 2 bases from V and 2 bases from J, with 16 bases between. In DNA form, the CDR3 reads TGCAGTGCTAGAATAATGGGTCCGCATCGCAATCAGCCCCAGCATTGT. Translated, it gives CSARIMGPHRNQPQHC.

The rearrangement uses TRBV20-1 and TRBJ2-3, with 7 bases that match TRBD1. This CDR3 region has 14 residues. V shed 6 bases and J 7 bases; nucleotides not matched to a gene: 13. CDR1 is DFQATT and CDR2 is SNEGSKA in the germline V gene (reference sequence). In DNA, the CDR3 is TGCAGTGCGCTTGGCGTAGGGGGCTTAAATACGCAGTATTTT. Translated, it gives CSALGVGGLNTQYF.

This rearrangement joins TRBV20-1 to TRBJ1-5; D remains unclear. Germline lookup yields CDR1 DFQATT and CDR2 SNEGSKA (reference sequence). The CDR3 spans 14 residues. With 3 bases removed from V and 5 bases from J, the gap between germline ends came to 14 bases. The CDR3 DNA sequence: TGCAGTGCTAGTTCCCTTGGAGTTTATCAGCCCCAGCATTTT. This translates into CSASSLGVYQPQHF.

There are many counts of this clonotype. This chain joins TRBV7-9 and TRBJ2-7, with D perhaps TRBD2 (5 bases). Trimming took 5 bases from V and 0 from J, leaving 14 bases between them. The CDR3 runs to 15 residues. Looked up from germline, CDR1 is SEHNR and CDR2 is FQNEAQ (reference sequence). The CDR3 coding sequence is TGTGCCAGCAGCCCGGACTTCGTAAGCTCCTACGAGCAGTACTTC. The encoded protein is CASSPDFVSSYEQYF.

The CDR3 reads CASSGTETDTQYF. CDR3 sequence (DNA): TGTGCCAGCAGCGGGACAGAGACAGATACGCAGTATTTT. The chain has TRBV6-6 and TRBJ2-3; TRBD1 matches at 7 bases. Trimming at V came to 6 bases and at J to 3 bases, leaving 3 bases not matched to a gene. This CDR3 is built from 13 residues. CDR1 MNHNY and CDR2 SVGAGI come from the germline V gene (reference sequence).

This clonotype has only a few counts. As DNA, the CDR3 is TGTGCCAGCAGTCTATCTTGGGGCAGGGCGCGGTCGGGTGAGCAGTTCTTC. Residues: CASSLSWGRARSGEQFF. The chain links TRBV12-3 or TRBV12-4 to TRBJ2-1; tentatively, D is TRBD1 (5 bases). This CDR3 has 17 residues. V lost 5 bases to trimming and J lost 9 bases, with 26 bases between them.

This chain links TRBV12-5 with TRBJ2-7; no clear D. CDR3 size: 16 residues. Trimming cost V 1 base and J 2 bases, with 15 bases left between them. Germline CDR1 LGHNT, CDR2 FRNRAP. The CDR3: CASGLERLRDTYEQYF. Written as DNA, the CDR3 is TGTGCTAGTGGTTTGGAACGACTGAGAGATACCTACGAGCAGTACTTC.

This clonotype was recorded a few times. The V call is TRBV20-1, the J call TRBJ2-5; 9 nucleotides agree with TRBD2. From germline, CDR1 is DFQATT and CDR2 SNEGSKA (reference sequence). This CDR3 spans 17 amino acids. J was trimmed by 5 bases and V by 0 bases; bases with no gene match: 13. As DNA, the CDR3 is TGCAGTGCTAGAGATTTGGCTGGCGGGAGGGCCCCCGAGACCCAGTACTTC. Protein product: CSARDLAGGRAPETQYF.

The J gene is TRBJ2-1, the V gene TRBV5-1; 10 bases match TRBD2. V lost 0 bases, J lost 4 bases, and 10 bases stayed unmatched. The CDR3 spans 18 residues. Germline V gene sequence: CDR1 SGHRS, CDR2 YFSETQ. The CDR3 nucleotides are TGCGCCAGCAGCTTGGGGGGCCTAGCGGGAGTTGGGTACAATGAGCAGTTCTTC. It encodes CASSLGGLAGVGYNEQFF.